A single sample gave rise to the 6 T cell receptor beta chains below, sequenced in a study of PD-1 blockade in classical Hodgkin lymphoma. This sample's time point: cycle 4 day 1 (C4D1), after less than 7 weeks of nivolumab. After autologous stem cell transplantation all patients relapsed, and prior brentuximab vedotin exposure differed between cohorts. Clones were sequenced by immunoSEQ multiplex PCR, and TCRdb holds only the in-frame ones, with some missing. This table holds fewer than 100,000 clones, 85% to 95% found once. Here the sequenced sample was peripheral blood mononuclear cells (PBMCs), taken before the fourth cycle of nivolumab. These receptors were taken from a human donor with classical Hodgkin lymphoma.

V usage is TRBV6-1 and J usage is TRBJ2-3, with 10 bases fitting TRBD2. The CDR3 is 14 residues long. J gave up 3 bases and V 11 bases, and 8 bases lay outside the gene matches. Germline CDR1 and CDR2: MNHNS and SASEGT. The CDR3 loop reads CASKREGPTDTQYF. CDR3 bases: TGTGCCTCCAAGCGGGAGGGCCCGACAGATACGCAGTATTTT.

The rearrangement uses TRBV19 and TRBJ1-1, with no clear D. The germline V and J ends were trimmed by 8 bases and 1 base, with 5 bases remaining between them. Germline lookup yields CDR1 LNHDA and CDR2 SQIVND (reference sequence). This CDR3 contains 11 residues. The CDR3 DNA reads as TGTGCCAGTTTGAAGAACACTGAAGCTTTCTTT. As protein: CASLKNTEAFF.

This clone was found a few times. The V call is TRBV6-1, the J call TRBJ2-7; a weak D match, TRBD1 (6 bases). The CDR3 covers 11 residues. Germline V gene data show CDR1 as MNHNS and CDR2 as SASEGT. Trimming removed 7 bases from V and 3 bases from J, with 7 bases in between. CDR3 protein: CASTDSYEQYF. DNA of the CDR3: TGTGCCAGCACGGACAGCTACGAGCAGTACTTC.

This chain's CDR3 is CASSSTGIEETQYF. Here the CDR3 DNA reads TGTGCCAGCAGTTCAACAGGGATTGAAGAGACCCAGTACTTC. The gene calls are TRBV9 and TRBJ2-5, with a possible D match to TRBD1 (6 bases). V was clipped by 5 bases and J by 3 bases, with 14 bases between them. Per the germline V gene, CDR1 is SGDLS and CDR2 is YYNGEE. The CDR3 has 14 amino acids. The variable domain in full, with the rest retrieved from reference TRBV9 and TRBJ2-5, is DSGVTQTPKHLITATGQRVTLRCSPRSGDLSVYWYQQSLDQGLQFLIQYYNGEERAKGNILERFSAQQFPDLHSELNLSSLELGDSALYFCASSSTGIEETQYFGPGTRLLVL.

This chain connects TRBV5-4 to TRBJ1-4, with D possibly being TRBD1 (5 bases). CDR3 length: 14 residues. The germline V gene encodes CDR1 SGHNT and CDR2 YYREEE (reference sequence). The V end was cut by 0 bases, the J end by 5 bases, with 8 bases between. In nucleotides, the CDR3 is TGTGCCAGCAGCTTGGGGGGGGTGAATGAAAAACTGTTTTTT. It yields the protein CASSLGGVNEKLFF.

The chain combines TRBV7-3 with TRBJ1-2; maybe TRBD1 (6 bases). V shed 5 bases and J shed 7 bases, with 11 bases lying between them. The CDR3 runs 12 residues. Germline V gene lookup returns CDR1 SGHTA and CDR2 FQGTGA. CDR3 loop: CASSQQGPGYTF. The CDR3 bases are TGTGCCAGCAGCCAACAGGGTCCTGGCTACACCTTC. The full variable domain, its missing parts supplied by reference TRBV7-3 and TRBJ1-2, is GAGVSQTPSNKVTEKGKYVELRCDPISGHTALYWYRQSLGQGPEFLIYFQGTGAADDSGLPNDRFFAVRPEGSVSTLKIQRTERGDSAVYLCASSQQGPGYTFGSGTRLTVV.